This T cell receptor (beta chain) was profiled in a study of OX40 agonist ivuxolimab in advanced cancers. Whole-study context: The drug used for patients, ivuxolimab, was an agonistic anti-OX40 (CD134) antibody. Participants, 65% to 85% male, averaged roughly 55 years of age, ranging from roughly 23 to 80. The study, taken as a whole, reports: What antigens the expanded peripheral T cells recognized was never established.

Between the trimmed V and J ends, which lost 8 bases and 4 bases, there was a span of 19 bases. Germline values: CDR1 MNHNS, CDR2 SASEGT. The CDR3 spans 15 residues. Autoimmune disease history or systemic immunosuppression led to patients being barred. TCRdb keeps only in-frame clones here, not all; method: immunoSEQ multiplex PCR. The sample records some 59,000 clones, around 84% being singletons. For this clone: Its specificity is not known.

This material consisted of CD4+ or CD8+ T cells sorted from blood, taken in a trial of the OX40 agonist ivuxolimab. The genes are TRBV6-1 and TRBJ2-3; D may be TRBD2 (6 bases). The receptor was derived from an adult with an advanced solid tumor such as melanoma, head and neck, liver or kidney cancer. CDR3 in DNA: TGTGCCAGCGGCAAGTCTTCACCGGGAGCAGATACGCAGTATTTT. Its protein product is CASGKSSPGADTQYF.